These 7 T cell receptor beta chains originate from one sample sequenced in a study of HIV-infected patients and healthy controls. Whole blood was used without fractionation, so all unsorted peripheral T cells were included. cDNA was made from 400 to 500 ng RNA using alpha and beta constant primers. Alpha and beta chain libraries were made separately by chain-specific third strand synthesis with multiplexing indices. TCRdb recomputed calls from the 5' RACE reads with MiXCR, one row per CDR3 protein. The data show approximately 13,000 distinct CDR3 sequences, approximately 4.9% seen once. The sequenced sample consisted of blood. All receptors derive from an adult in good health.

This clonotype qualifies as medium-sized (0.01 to 0.1%). The rearrangement links TRBV6-5 to TRBJ2-7, with TRBD1 matching over 8 bases. CDR3 length: 15 residues. V gave up 5 bases and J gave up 7 bases; unmatched junction bases: 13. CDR1 and CDR2 (germline): MNHEY, SVGAGI. This chain's CDR3 is CASSARAGGSGEQYF. CDR3 in DNA: TGTGCCAGCAGTGCCCGGGCAGGGGGCTCTGGGGAGCAGTACTTC.

By sample share, this clonotype is medium-sized. The CDR3 DNA reads TGTGCCAGCAGCTTAGTTGCGGTAGCCGATACGCAGTATTTT. Residues: CASSLVAVADTQYF. V is TRBV13 and J is TRBJ2-3; D remains unclear. The CDR3 loop spans 14 amino acids. V was clipped by 1 base and J by 6 bases, with 11 bases between them. Germline V gene data show CDR1 as PRHDT and CDR2 as FYEKMQ (reference sequence).

This clonotype was found many times. The V gene is TRBV30, the J gene TRBJ1-2; D not resolved. Deletions cut 0 bases from V and 4 bases from J, with 9 bases between. The length of the CDR3 is 13 residues. In germline, CDR1 is GTSNPN, CDR2 SVGIG (reference sequence). CDR3 nucleotides: TGTGCCTGGAGTGTTGGCACCATCTATGGCTACACCTTC. It specifies CAWSVGTIYGYTF.

This clonotype is categorized as medium-sized. V and J are TRBV5-8 and TRBJ1-6; D possibly corresponds to TRBD1 (5 bases). This CDR3 is 15 amino acids long. Germline V gene data show CDR1 as SGHTS and CDR2 as YDEGEE. Trimming took off 0 bases at V and 4 bases at J, with 8 bases between the two ends. CDR3 sequence reads: CASSLGGVYNSPLHF. The CDR3 DNA reads TGTGCCAGCAGCTTGGGAGGGGTTTATAATTCACCCCTCCACTTT.

By proportion, this clonotype is medium-sized (0.01 to 0.1%). The chain carries TRBV20-1 and TRBJ2-3; D not certain. V was pared by 0 bases and J by 2 bases, with 12 bases between. The CDR3 is made up of 15 amino acids. Germline assignment: CDR1 DFQATT and CDR2 SNEGSKA (reference sequence). Here the CDR3 DNA reads TGCAGTGCTAGAGACGCCGGTCTTGCCACAGATACGCAGTATTTT. Amino acid sequence: CSARDAGLATDTQYF.

This clonotype was seen at least ten times. The chain is built from TRBV7-9 and TRBJ1-3; the D is unclear. The CDR3 spans 11 residues. V was trimmed by 4 bases and J by 7 bases, leaving 5 bases between them. In germline, CDR1 is SEHNR, CDR2 FQNEAQ (reference sequence). The CDR3 loop is CASSSGNTIYF. CDR3 DNA: TGTGCCAGCAGCTCCGGTAACACCATATATTTT.

This clonotype was detected many times. In DNA form, the CDR3 reads TGCAGTGCCAGGACTAGCGGGGACTCTGGGGCCAACGTCCTGACTTTC. Translation: CSARTSGDSGANVLTF. The V and J genes are TRBV20-1 and TRBJ2-6, with TRBD2 matching 12 bases. The CDR3 covers 16 residues. Germline loops: CDR1 DFQATT, CDR2 SNEGSKA (reference sequence). V was clipped by 6 bases and J by 0 bases; unmatched bases: 3.